The 32 T cell receptor beta chains listed next were all sequenced from one sample in a study of blood T cell repertoires in COVID-19 (dated by TCRdb to 2018 to 2020). The method behind the library was the immunoSEQ multiplex PCR assay. Drawn from immuneACCESS, this table holds only the in-frame rearrangements with V and J called that TCRdb kept. Clones are partly lost; checked studies trace under half to an unresolved V gene and leave the rest unexplained. For this sample there are 200,000 to 250,000 clones; 89% appear just once. The ten largest clones represent 4.8% of the sample. Input material: peripheral blood. The receptors here all came from a woman aged 40-49 years with acute or convalescent COVID-19.

This chain connects TRBV18 to TRBJ1-2, with D maybe TRBD1 (6 bases). The ends were cut back, 4 bases at V and 8 bases at J, with 17 bases in the middle. This CDR3 is built from 14 residues. Per germline, CDR1 KGHSH and CDR2 LQKENI. The CDR3 sequence: CASSRDGGAIGYTF. CDR3 nucleotides: TGTGCCAGCTCACGGGATGGGGGCGCGATCGGCTACACCTTC.

Only one count was recorded for this clone. V usage is TRBV6-5 and J usage is TRBJ1-4; the D gene is possibly TRBD1 (5 bases). CDR1 MNHEY and CDR2 SVGAGI come from the germline V gene. The CDR3 has 14 amino acids. V dropped 6 bases and J dropped 4 bases, with 12 bases sitting between them. The CDR3 sequence is CASRSQGLNEKLFF. The CDR3 DNA reads as TGTGCCAGCAGATCGCAGGGACTTAATGAAAAACTGTTTTTT.

V is TRBV10-1 and J is TRBJ1-1; D is unclear. The V gene's germline CDR1 is WNHNN and CDR2 SYGVQD (reference sequence). V was cut by 2 bases and J by 5 bases, with 9 bases left in between. This CDR3 contains 13 residues. CDR3: CASSELGRTEAFF. CDR3 nucleotides: TGCGCCAGCAGTGAGCTCGGGAGAACTGAAGCTTTCTTT.

This chain uses TRBV6-5 with TRBJ1-2; 8 bases agree with TRBD1. V trimming: 4 bases; J trimming: 7 bases; junction bases outside the gene matches: 5. Germline-derived CDR1 and CDR2 are MNHEY and SVGAGI. The CDR3 runs 13 residues. Written as DNA, the CDR3 is TGTGCCAGCAGTTTAGGACAGGGCCGTGGCTACACCTTC. Translated: CASSLGQGRGYTF.

This clone was picked up one time. The chain joins TRBV5-6 to TRBJ2-5; TRBD1 aligns across 10 bases. The germline gives CDR1 SGHDT, CDR2 YYEEEE. The CDR3 is made up of 14 amino acids. The trim removed 4 bases at V and 6 bases at J, leaving 6 bases unmatched. CDR3: CASSPGQGRKTQYF. CDR3 nucleotides: TGTGCCAGCAGCCCGGGACAGGGGCGAAAGACCCAGTACTTC.

The rearrangement links TRBV27 to TRBJ1-2; maybe TRBD1 (5 bases). CDR3 length equals 15 residues. With 3 bases removed from V and 14 bases from J, the gap between germline ends came to 25 bases. Germline CDR1 MNHEY, CDR2 SMNVEV (reference sequence). CDR3 residues: CASSFYLHRTNALTF. The CDR3 DNA is TGTGCCAGCAGTTTCTATCTCCACCGGACAAACGCTCTGACCTTC.

This sequence joins TRBV12-3 or TRBV12-4 and TRBJ2-1, with D hard to call. V lost 7 bases and J lost 6, with 7 bases in between. This CDR3 is 11 amino acids long. The chain's CDR3 is CASTSLNEQFF. Written as DNA, the CDR3 is TGTGCCAGCACCTCCCTCAATGAGCAGTTCTTC.

V is TRBV7-2 and J is TRBJ1-3, with TRBD1 matching over 10 bases. From germline, CDR1 is SGHTA and CDR2 FQGNSA. The CDR3 length is 16 residues. Unmatched junction bases numbered 4, after V lost 1 base and J lost 4 bases. The CDR3 loop reads CASSLGQGAGGNTIYF. The CDR3 DNA follows: TGTGCCAGCAGCTTAGGACAGGGGGCAGGGGGAAACACCATATATTTT.

The chain links TRBV10-1 to TRBJ2-1, with 14 bases that match TRBD2. The junction had 2 bases not matched to a gene; V was cut back by 2 bases and J by 5 bases. Looked up from germline, CDR1 is WNHNN and CDR2 is SYGVQD (reference sequence). This CDR3 comprises 16 residues. Written as DNA, the CDR3 is TGCGCCAGCAGTGAGCGGACTAGCGGGGGGCACAATGAGCAGTTCTTC. It yields the protein CASSERTSGGHNEQFF.

The rearrangement joins TRBV3-1 (or the pseudogene TRBV3-2) to TRBJ1-2, with D unresolved. Per the germline V gene, CDR1 is LGHDT and CDR2 is YNNKEL (reference sequence). The CDR3 contains 13 residues. V was clipped by 1 base and J by 8 bases, with 11 bases between them. The CDR3 reads CASSQAGPGGYTF. CDR3 in DNA: TGTGCCAGCAGCCAAGCCGGCCCGGGGGGCTACACCTTC.

This chain links TRBV2 with TRBJ1-4; D might be TRBD1 (5 bases). V shed 6 bases and J shed 7 bases, with 15 bases lying between them. The CDR3 is made up of 14 amino acids. CDR1 and CDR2 (germline): SNHLY, FYNNEI. CDR3 DNA sequence: TGTGCCAGCAGGTCAGGGCATGGTAGTGAAAAACTGTTTTTT. Its protein product is CASRSGHGSEKLFF.

The chain recombines TRBV10-3 with TRBJ2-3; D not certain. The CDR3 covers 10 residues. V was clipped by 10 bases and J by 5 bases, with 7 bases between them. Germline V gene data show CDR1 as ENHRY and CDR2 as SYGVKD. CDR3 loop: CATGVDTQYF. In DNA form, the CDR3 reads TGTGCCACTGGAGTAGATACGCAGTATTTT.

Remarks on this clone: Mismatch with germline at one junction end may stem from a read error. The V call is TRBV12-3 or TRBV12-4, the J call TRBJ2-5; 9 nucleotides line up with TRBD1. There are 11 residues in the CDR3. The CDR3 here is CASSLGGQGHF. The CDR3 nucleotides read TGTGCCAGCAGTTTAGGGGGACAGGGACACTTC.

The V gene is TRBV5-1, the J gene TRBJ2-3; 13 bases line up with TRBD2. Trimming took 4 bases from V and 5 from J; bases not matched to a gene: 7. The CDR3 runs 16 residues. Germline loops: CDR1 SGHRS, CDR2 YFSETQ. CDR3 coding DNA: TGCGCCAGCAGCACACTAGCGGGGGGGCTGAAAGATACGCAGTATTTT. Protein: CASSTLAGGLKDTQYF.

The chain combines TRBV4-2 with TRBJ2-5, with a tentative D call TRBD1 (7 bases). Germline loops: CDR1 LGHNA, CDR2 YNFKEQ. This CDR3 has 17 residues. V was pared by 1 base and J by 1 base, with 16 bases between. CDR3 DNA sequence: TGTGCCAGCAGCCAAGGAGGGCCCAGGGGGGCCCAAGAGACCCAGTACTTC. It specifies CASSQGGPRGAQETQYF.

The chain combines TRBV6-6 with TRBJ2-3, with 8 bases fitting TRBD1. The trim removed 7 bases at V and 1 base at J, leaving 10 bases unmatched. Germline values: CDR1 MNHNY, CDR2 SVGAGI (reference sequence). This CDR3 is 16 amino acids long. Written as DNA, the CDR3 is TGTGCCAGCATTCGTTTCAGGGGGCCGGGCACAGATACGCAGTATTTT. Translated, it gives CASIRFRGPGTDTQYF.

The genes are TRBV9 and TRBJ1-2; TRBD1 matches at 8 bases. Germline V gene sequence: CDR1 SGDLS, CDR2 YYNGEE. Trimming cost V 3 bases and J 4 bases; bases outside gene matches: 2. The CDR3 is 13 residues long. The CDR3 region has the DNA TGTGCCAGCAGCGCCGACAGGGGCTATGGCTACACCTTC. Protein: CASSADRGYGYTF.

The chain joins TRBV5-1 to TRBJ2-2; 15 positions agree with TRBD2. CDR3 length: 16 residues. The junction had 4 bases not matched to a gene; V was cut back by 4 bases and J by 6 bases. Germline CDR1 and CDR2: SGHRS and YFSETQ. Written as DNA, the CDR3 is TGCGCCAGCAGCGGAAGGACTAGCGGGGGGGCCGGGGAGCTGTTTTTT. Amino acid sequence: CASSGRTSGGAGELFF.

Only one count was recorded for this clone. The chain links TRBV2 to TRBJ2-7, with 12 bases that match TRBD1. The CDR3 loop spans 12 amino acids. CDR1 is SNHLY, CDR2 FYNNEI, per germline. V trimming: 5 bases; J trimming: 13 bases; junction bases outside the gene matches: 6. The CDR3 sequence: CASSTGTGGGYV. The CDR3 nucleotides are TGTGCCAGCAGTACAGGGACAGGGGGCGGCTACGTC.

In this sample, this clone turned up a few times. The J gene is TRBJ1-6, the V gene TRBV12-3 or TRBV12-4; D not certain. CDR3 size: 12 residues. V shed 6 bases and J shed 7 bases, with 7 bases lying between them. The chain's CDR3 is CASRGTNSPLHF. CDR3 sequence (DNA): TGTGCCAGCAGGGGCACCAATTCACCCCTCCACTTT.

This clone occurred a few times. The chain is built from TRBV2 and TRBJ2-1; TRBD2 matches 7 bases. V trimming: 6 bases; J trimming: 7 bases; junction bases outside the gene matches: 12. Germline-derived CDR1 and CDR2 are SNHLY and FYNNEI. The CDR3 extends over 15 amino acids. The CDR3 DNA reads TGTGCCAGCAGCCCGGGGGGTAGGGGAATGAATGAGCAGTTCTTC. It encodes CASSPGGRGMNEQFF.

The rearrangement uses TRBV5-1 and TRBJ1-2; no definite D call. Germline CDR1 and CDR2: SGHRS and YFSETQ. The CDR3 sequence is 12 residues long. V was shortened by 0 bases and J by 7 bases, with 7 bases between the two germline ends. In nucleotides, the CDR3 is TGCGCCAGCAGCTTGGGGCCCCTTGGCTACACCTTC. Translating gives CASSLGPLGYTF.

The chain recombines TRBV19 with TRBJ1-4, with a tentative D call TRBD1 (6 bases). The V gene's germline CDR1 is LNHDA and CDR2 SQIVND (reference sequence). The CDR3 length is 15 residues. The V end was cut by 6 bases, the J end by 8 bases, with 19 bases between. The CDR3, as DNA: TGTGCCAGTAGCCGCTGGTGGCAGGGGATGGAAAAACTGTTTTTT. This translates into CASSRWWQGMEKLFF. Full variable domain (rest looked up from reference TRBV19 and TRBJ1-4): DGGITQSPKYLFRKEGQNVTLSCEQNLNHDAMYWYRQDPGQGLRLIYYSQIVNDFQKGDIAEGYSVSREKKESFPLTVTSAQKNPTAFYLCASSRWWQGMEKLFFGSGTQLSVL.

This clone showed up just a few times. V is TRBV18 and J is TRBJ1-1, with 7 bases matching TRBD1. The CDR3 totals 14 residues. CDR1 and CDR2 from the germline V gene are KGHSH and LQKENI. J gave up 2 bases and V 6 bases, and 6 bases lay outside the gene matches. This CDR3 is CASSPGQPNTEAFF. The CDR3 DNA follows: TGTGCCAGCTCGCCGGGACAGCCTAACACTGAAGCTTTCTTT.

The V call is TRBV4-2, the J call TRBJ1-6; no clear D. V lost 1 base, J lost 9 bases, and 16 bases lay in between. Germline loops: CDR1 LGHNA, CDR2 YNFKEQ. CDR3 length: 16 amino acids. The CDR3 sequence is CASSQGPGEPPSPLHF. The CDR3 region has the DNA TGTGCCAGCAGCCAAGGTCCCGGGGAGCCTCCTTCACCCCTCCACTTT.

The J gene is TRBJ1-5, the V gene TRBV10-3; a possible D gene is TRBD1 (6 bases). This CDR3 has 16 amino acids. V lost 0 bases to trimming and J lost 11 bases, with 20 bases between them. Looked up from germline, CDR1 is ENHRY and CDR2 is SYGVKD. CDR3 sequence: CAISESAGTNFRSQHF. The DNA for the CDR3 is TGTGCCATCAGTGAGTCCGCCGGGACAAATTTTCGTTCCCAGCATTTT.

V and J are TRBV10-3 and TRBJ2-5, with D perhaps matching TRBD1 (5 bases). V gave up 7 bases and J gave up 5 bases, with 8 bases separating them. This CDR3 has 11 amino acids. Per the germline V gene, CDR1 is ENHRY and CDR2 is SYGVKD. The CDR3 nucleotides are TGTGCCATCAAGGGGTCCGAGACCCAGTACTTC. Protein sequence: CAIKGSETQYF.

V is TRBV6-6 and J is TRBJ2-1; D is possibly TRBD1 (5 bases). Trimming removed 2 bases at V and 5 bases at J, with 13 bases between. Germline CDR1 is MNHNY and CDR2 is SVGAGI (reference sequence). The CDR3 runs 15 residues. This CDR3 reads CASSYRQGRDNEQFF. In DNA, the CDR3 is TGTGCCAGCAGTTACCGTCAGGGAAGGGACAATGAGCAGTTCTTC.

Worth noting for this clone: The sample has other DNA sequences that encode this CDR3 too. The chain is built from TRBV5-1 and TRBJ2-3, with 7 bases identical to TRBD2. With 0 bases clipped from V and 1 base from J, the junction kept 2 bases outside the gene matches. In germline, CDR1 is SGHRS, CDR2 YFSETQ. The CDR3 contains 15 residues. CDR3 in amino acids: CASSLVAGGTDTQYF. Here the CDR3 DNA reads TGCGCCAGCAGCTTGGTAGCGGGCGGCACAGATACGCAGTATTTT.

The gene calls are TRBV25-1 and TRBJ1-4; 7 nucleotides line up with TRBD1. Germline CDR1 is MGHDK and CDR2 is SYGVNS. The CDR3 extends over 13 amino acids. The V and J ends lost 6 bases and 7 bases, in that order; junction bases with no gene match: 5. CDR3 bases: TGTGCCAGCAGAGACAGGGTTGGTGAAAAACTGTTTTTT. It translates to CASRDRVGEKLFF.

The sample holds one count of this clone. The chain combines TRBV19 with TRBJ1-1; no definite D call. This CDR3 spans 15 amino acids. CDR1 is LNHDA, CDR2 SQIVND, per germline (reference sequence). V lost 9 bases and J lost 2, with 19 bases in between. The CDR3 region is CASRQMGPANTEAFF. Written as DNA, the CDR3 is TGTGCCAGCCGCCAAATGGGCCCAGCCAACACTGAAGCTTTCTTT.

The gene calls are TRBV18 and TRBJ1-5; D is undetermined. Trimming stripped 6 bases from V and 2 bases from J, with 14 bases between. Germline loops: CDR1 KGHSH, CDR2 LQKENI. The CDR3 extends over 15 amino acids. CDR3 sequence reads: CASSPTPVGNQPQHF. The CDR3 DNA is TGTGCCAGCTCTCCCACGCCGGTGGGCAATCAGCCCCAGCATTTT.